Sequencing of this TCR beta chain was carried out in a study of T cell changes during pregnancy in multiple sclerosis. Sequencing was performed with immunoSEQ multiplex PCR; in TCRdb, only in-frame clones are kept and a portion is missing. This sample has approximately 42,000 clones; 80% to 85% occur once, and the top ten carry 0.55% to 0.75%. This CDR3 is 18 amino acids long. CDR1 and CDR2 (germline): SGHKS, YYEKEE (reference sequence). Trimming cost V 2 bases and J 2 bases, with 20 bases left between them. Sequencing used CD4+ T cells from peripheral blood mononuclear cells, obtained before pregnancy. This receptor was obtained from a female donor with multiple sclerosis, enrolled in a pregnancy study. The V and J genes are TRBV5-5 and TRBJ1-3; perhaps TRBD1 as D (6 bases). The CDR3 sequence: CASSLSGTTYIAGNTIYF. CDR3 nucleotides: TGTGCCAGCAGCTTATCCGGGACAACGTATATCGCTGGAAACACCATATATTTT.